This TCR beta chain was sequenced in a study of cytomegalovirus exposure and HLA in healthy donors. Germline V gene sequence: CDR1 SNHLY, CDR2 FYNNEI. V gave up 10 bases and J gave up 0 bases; unmatched junction bases: 2. The CDR3 length is 13 residues. PCR involved 60 Vbeta and 13 Jbeta primers. Data came from immunoSEQ multiplex PCR; TCRdb stores just in-frame clones and leaves some out. The sample has approximately 290,000 clones, 80% seen once. Sequenced: PBMCs. The TCR was taken from a girl aged 2 to 10 in good health and CMV-seronegative. This chain connects TRBV2 to TRBJ2-1, with 8 bases that match TRBD2. CDR3 residues: CATGTSSYNEQFF. The CDR3 DNA is TGTGCCACGGGGACTAGCTCCTACAATGAGCAGTTCTTC.